This TCR beta chain was captured by sequencing in a study of blood T cell repertoires in COVID-19. Study details: COVID-19 samples, acute and convalescent, were from the United States, Italy and Spain. In each case, the material was cDNA or gDNA derived from T cells, B-cell-depleted T cells, or PBMCs.

In the source study's methods: By means of reference gene primer amplification, nucleated cell counts were estimated. The assay was immunoSEQ multiplex PCR, and TCRdb's table has in-frame clones only and misses some. V and J calls and clone size are given by that table; D and trimming were obtained from the DNA. This table has over 120,000 clones, around nine tenths appearing once. This receptor was obtained from a woman aged 50 to 60 with active or convalescent COVID-19. Sequencing was carried out using peripheral blood.

The CDR3 region has the DNA TGTGCCAGCCGTGGGACAGGGAATGGCTACACCTTC. Protein: CASRGTGNGYTF. The chain carries TRBV27 and TRBJ1-2, with 9 bases lining up with TRBD1. The CDR3 has 12 residues. The ends lost 8 bases at V and 6 bases at J; junction bases unmatched: 4. In germline, CDR1 is MNHEY, CDR2 SMNVEV (reference sequence).